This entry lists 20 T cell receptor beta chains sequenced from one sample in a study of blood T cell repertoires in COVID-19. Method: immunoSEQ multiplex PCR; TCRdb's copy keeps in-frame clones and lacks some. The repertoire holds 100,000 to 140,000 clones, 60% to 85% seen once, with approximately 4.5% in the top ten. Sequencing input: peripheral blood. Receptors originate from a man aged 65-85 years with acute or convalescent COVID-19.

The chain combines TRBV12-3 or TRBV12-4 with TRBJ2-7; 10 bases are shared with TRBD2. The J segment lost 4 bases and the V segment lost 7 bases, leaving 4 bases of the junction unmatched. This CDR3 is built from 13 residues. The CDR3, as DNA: TGTGCCAGCACCCCACTAGCGGGGTACGAGCAGTACTTC. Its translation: CASTPLAGYEQYF.

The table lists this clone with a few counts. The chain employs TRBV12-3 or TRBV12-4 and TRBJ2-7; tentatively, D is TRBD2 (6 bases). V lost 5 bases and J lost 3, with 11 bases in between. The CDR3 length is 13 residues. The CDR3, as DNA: TGTGCCAGCAGTGCCGGGACTTTCTACGAGCAGTACTTC. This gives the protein CASSAGTFYEQYF.

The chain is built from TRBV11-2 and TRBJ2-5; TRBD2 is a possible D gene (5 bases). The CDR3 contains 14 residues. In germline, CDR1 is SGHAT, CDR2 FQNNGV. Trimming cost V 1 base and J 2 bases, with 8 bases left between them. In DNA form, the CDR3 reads TGTGCCAGCAGCTTAGGAGGGCCGCAAGAGACCCAGTACTTC. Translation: CASSLGGPQETQYF.

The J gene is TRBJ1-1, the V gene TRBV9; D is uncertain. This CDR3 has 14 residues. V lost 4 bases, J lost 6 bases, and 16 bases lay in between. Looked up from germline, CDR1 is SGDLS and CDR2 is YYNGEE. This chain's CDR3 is CASSPIPGIAEAFF. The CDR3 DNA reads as TGTGCCAGCAGCCCAATCCCGGGGATCGCTGAAGCTTTCTTT. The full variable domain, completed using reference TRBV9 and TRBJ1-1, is DSGVTQTPKHLITATGQRVTLRCSPRSGDLSVYWYQQSLDQGLQFLIQYYNGEERAKGNILERFSAQQFPDLHSELNLSSLELGDSALYFCASSPIPGIAEAFFGQGTRLTVV.

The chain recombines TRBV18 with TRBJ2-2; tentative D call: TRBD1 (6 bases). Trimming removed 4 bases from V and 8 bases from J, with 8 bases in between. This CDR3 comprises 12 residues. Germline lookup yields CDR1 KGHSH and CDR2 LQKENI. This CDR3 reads CASSHREGELFF. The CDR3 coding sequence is TGTGCCAGCTCACACAGGGAAGGGGAGCTGTTTTTT. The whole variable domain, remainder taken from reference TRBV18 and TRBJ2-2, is NAGVMQNPRHLVRRRGQEARLRCSPMKGHSHVYWYRQLPEEGLKFMVYLQKENIIDESGMPKERFSAEFPKEGPSILRIQQVVRGDSAAYFCASSHREGELFFGEGSRLTVL.

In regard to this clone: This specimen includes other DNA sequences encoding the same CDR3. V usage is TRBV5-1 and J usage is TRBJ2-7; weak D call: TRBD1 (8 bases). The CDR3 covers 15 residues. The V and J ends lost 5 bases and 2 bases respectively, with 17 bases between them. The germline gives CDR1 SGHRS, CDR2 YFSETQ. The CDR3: CASSLGGTGTYEQYF. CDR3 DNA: TGCGCCAGCAGTCTGGGGGGGACAGGAACCTACGAGCAGTACTTC.

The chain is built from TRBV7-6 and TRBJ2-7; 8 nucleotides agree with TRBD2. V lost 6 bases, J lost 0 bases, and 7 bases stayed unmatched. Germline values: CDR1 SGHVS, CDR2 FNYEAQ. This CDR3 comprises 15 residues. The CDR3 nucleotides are TGTGCCAGCAGTCTTTCTAGCGGGCTCTCCTACGAGCAGTACTTC. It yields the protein CASSLSSGLSYEQYF. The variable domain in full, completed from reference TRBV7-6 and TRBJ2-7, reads GAGVSQSPRYKVTKRGQDVALRCDPISGHVSLYWYRQALGQGPEFLTYFNYEAQQDKSGLPNDRFSAERPEGSISTLTIQRTEQRDSAMYRCASSLSSGLSYEQYFGPGTRLTVT.

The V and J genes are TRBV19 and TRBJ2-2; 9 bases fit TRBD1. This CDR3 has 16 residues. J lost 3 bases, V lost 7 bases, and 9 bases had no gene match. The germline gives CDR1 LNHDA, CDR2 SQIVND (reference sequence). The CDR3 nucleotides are TGTGCCAGTAAAATACAGGGGGCTGAGGACACCGGGGAGCTGTTTTTT. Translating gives CASKIQGAEDTGELFF.

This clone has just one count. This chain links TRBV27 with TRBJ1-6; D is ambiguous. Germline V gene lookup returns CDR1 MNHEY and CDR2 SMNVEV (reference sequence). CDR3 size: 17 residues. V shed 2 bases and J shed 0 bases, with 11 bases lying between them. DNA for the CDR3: TGTGCCAGCAGTTTAAGTAGAGGGAGCTCCTATAATTCACCCCTCCACTTT. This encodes CASSLSRGSSYNSPLHF.

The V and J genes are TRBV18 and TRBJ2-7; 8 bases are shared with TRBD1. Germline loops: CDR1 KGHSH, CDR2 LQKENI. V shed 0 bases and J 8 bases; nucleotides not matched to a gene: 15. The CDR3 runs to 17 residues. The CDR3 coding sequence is TGTGCCAGCTCACCACCGAAGACAGGGGTCTCTCATATGAAGCAGTACTTC. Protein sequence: CASSPPKTGVSHMKQYF.

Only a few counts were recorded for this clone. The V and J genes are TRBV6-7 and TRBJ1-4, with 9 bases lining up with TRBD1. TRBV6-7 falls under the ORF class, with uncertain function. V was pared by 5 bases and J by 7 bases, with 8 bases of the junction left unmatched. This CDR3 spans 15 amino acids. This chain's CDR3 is CASSPRDREGEKLFF. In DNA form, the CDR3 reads TGTGCCAGCAGTCCCCGGGACAGGGAAGGTGAAAAACTGTTTTTT.

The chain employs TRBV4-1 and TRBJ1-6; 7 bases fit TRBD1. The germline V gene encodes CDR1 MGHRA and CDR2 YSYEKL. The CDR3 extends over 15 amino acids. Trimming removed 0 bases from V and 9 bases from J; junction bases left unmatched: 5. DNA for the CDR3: TGCGCCAGCAGCCAAGACCCCGGGACAGTTTCACCCCTCCACTTT. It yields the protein CASSQDPGTVSPLHF.

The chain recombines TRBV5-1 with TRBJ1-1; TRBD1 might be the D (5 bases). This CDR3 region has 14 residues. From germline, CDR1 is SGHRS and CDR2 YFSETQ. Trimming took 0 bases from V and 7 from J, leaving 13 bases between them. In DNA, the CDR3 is TGCGCCAGCAGCTTGGGTGACAGTTCGGGTGAAGCTTTCTTT. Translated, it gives CASSLGDSSGEAFF.

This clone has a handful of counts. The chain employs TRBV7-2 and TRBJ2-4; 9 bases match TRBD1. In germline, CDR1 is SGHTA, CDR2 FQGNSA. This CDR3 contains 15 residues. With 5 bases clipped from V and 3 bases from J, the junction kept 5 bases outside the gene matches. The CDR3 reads CASSVGQGNKNIQYF. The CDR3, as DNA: TGTGCCAGCAGCGTCGGACAGGGGAACAAAAACATTCAGTACTTC.

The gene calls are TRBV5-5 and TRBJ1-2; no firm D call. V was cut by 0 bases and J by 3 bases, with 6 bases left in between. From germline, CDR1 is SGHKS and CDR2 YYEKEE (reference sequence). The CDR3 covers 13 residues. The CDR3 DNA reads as TGTGCCAGCAGCTTGGGACTCCACTATGGCTACACCTTC. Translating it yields CASSLGLHYGYTF.

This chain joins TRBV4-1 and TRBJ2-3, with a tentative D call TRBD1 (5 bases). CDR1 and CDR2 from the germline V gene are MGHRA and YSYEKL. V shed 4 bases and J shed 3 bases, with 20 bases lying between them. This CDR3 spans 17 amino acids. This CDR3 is CASSLFLLRETTDTQYF. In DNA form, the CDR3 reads TGCGCCAGCAGCCTTTTTTTACTCAGGGAAACGACAGATACGCAGTATTTT.

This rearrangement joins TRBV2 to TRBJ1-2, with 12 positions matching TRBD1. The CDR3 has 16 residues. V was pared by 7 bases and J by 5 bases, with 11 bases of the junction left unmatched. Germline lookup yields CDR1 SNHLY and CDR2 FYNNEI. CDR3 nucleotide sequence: TGTGCCAGCACCGACGGGACAGGGGGCTCTAGGTATGGCTACACCTTC. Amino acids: CASTDGTGGSRYGYTF. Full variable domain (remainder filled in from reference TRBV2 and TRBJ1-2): EPEVTQTPSHQVTQMGQEVILRCVPISNHLYFYWYRQILGQKVEFLVSFYNNEISEKSEIFDDQFSVERPDGSNFTLKIRSTKLEDSAMYFCASTDGTGGSRYGYTFGSGTRLTVV.

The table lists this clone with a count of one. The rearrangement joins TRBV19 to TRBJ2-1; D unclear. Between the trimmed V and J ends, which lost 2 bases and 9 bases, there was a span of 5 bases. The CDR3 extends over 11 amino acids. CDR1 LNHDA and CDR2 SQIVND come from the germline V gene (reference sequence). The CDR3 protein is CASSILAEQFF. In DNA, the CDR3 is TGTGCCAGTAGTATACTGGCTGAGCAGTTCTTC.

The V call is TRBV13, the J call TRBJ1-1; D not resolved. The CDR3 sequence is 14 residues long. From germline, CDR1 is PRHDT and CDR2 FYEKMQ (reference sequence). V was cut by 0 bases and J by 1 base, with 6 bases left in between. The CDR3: CASSLGQANTEAFF. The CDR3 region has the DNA TGTGCCAGCAGCTTAGGGCAGGCGAACACTGAAGCTTTCTTT.

CDR3 DNA sequence: TGTGCCAGCAGGTCGGGTCAAAGCTCTGGAAACACCATATATTTT. It specifies CASRSGQSSGNTIYF. The genes are TRBV6-5 and TRBJ1-3; D not certain. Germline V gives CDR1 MNHEY, CDR2 SVGAGI. The CDR3 is 15 residues long. V lost 6 bases and J lost 0, with 12 bases in between.